The clone carrying this TCR beta chain was seen more than once but under ten times. TCRdb called the PCR reads again in MiXCR, with one record for every CDR3 protein. The sample includes 3,000 to 4,000 distinct CDR3 sequences, 64% of them seen just once. This sample was included in a study of CD4 and CD8 cells across lung adenocarcinoma regions. V lost 0 bases to trimming and J lost 5 bases, with 17 bases between them. The CDR3 consists of 16 residues. Germline CDR1 reads WNHNN; CDR2 reads SYGVQD (reference sequence). Sequenced input: CD4+ T cells from the margin of a lung tumor. The clonotype originates from a male donor with lung adenocarcinoma. The CD4 and CD8 labels of this study may be unreliable. V is TRBV10-1 and J is TRBJ2-7; D perhaps matches TRBD2 (7 bases). CDR3 sequence: CASSESGRGAQHEQYF. The CDR3 region has the DNA TGCGCCAGCAGTGAGTCAGGTCGGGGGGCGCAACACGAGCAGTACTTC.